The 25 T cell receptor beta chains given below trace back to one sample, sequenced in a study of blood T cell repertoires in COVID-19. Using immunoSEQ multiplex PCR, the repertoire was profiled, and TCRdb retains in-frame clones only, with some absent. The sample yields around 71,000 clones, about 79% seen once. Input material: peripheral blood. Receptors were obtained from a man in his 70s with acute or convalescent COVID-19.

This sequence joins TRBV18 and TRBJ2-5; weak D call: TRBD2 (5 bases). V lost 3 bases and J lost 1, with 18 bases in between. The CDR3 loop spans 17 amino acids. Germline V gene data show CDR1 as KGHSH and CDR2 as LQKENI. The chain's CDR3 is CASSPMLGGGVQETQYF. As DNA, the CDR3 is TGTGCCAGCTCACCCATGCTGGGCGGAGGAGTCCAAGAGACCCAGTACTTC.

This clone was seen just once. CDR3 DNA: TGTGCCAGCAGACTAGCGGGGATCCCCGGGGAGCTGTTTTTT. The encoded protein is CASRLAGIPGELFF. The chain links TRBV27 to TRBJ2-2; 10 bases line up with TRBD2. The CDR3 covers 14 residues. Trimming removed 6 bases from V and 6 bases from J; junction bases left unmatched: 4. Germline values: CDR1 MNHEY, CDR2 SMNVEV (reference sequence).

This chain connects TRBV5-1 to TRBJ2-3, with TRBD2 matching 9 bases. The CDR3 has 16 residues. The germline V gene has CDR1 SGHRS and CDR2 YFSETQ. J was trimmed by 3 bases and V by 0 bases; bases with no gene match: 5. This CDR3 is CASSLGLAGATDTQYF. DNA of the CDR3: TGCGCCAGCAGCTTGGGTTTAGCGGGAGCAACAGATACGCAGTATTTT. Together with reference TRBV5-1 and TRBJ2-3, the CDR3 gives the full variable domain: KAGVTQTPRYLIKTRGQQVTLSCSPISGHRSVSWYQQTPGQGLQFLFEYFSETQRNKGNFPGRFSGRQFSNSRSEMNVSTLELGDSALYLCASSLGLAGATDTQYFGPGTRLTVL.

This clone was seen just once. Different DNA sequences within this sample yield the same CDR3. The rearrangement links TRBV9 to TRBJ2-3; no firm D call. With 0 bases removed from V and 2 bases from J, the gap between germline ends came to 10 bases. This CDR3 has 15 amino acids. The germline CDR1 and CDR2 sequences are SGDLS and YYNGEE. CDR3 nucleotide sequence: TGTGCCAGCAGCGTAGGCGGAGTTAACACAGATACGCAGTATTTT. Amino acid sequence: CASSVGGVNTDTQYF.

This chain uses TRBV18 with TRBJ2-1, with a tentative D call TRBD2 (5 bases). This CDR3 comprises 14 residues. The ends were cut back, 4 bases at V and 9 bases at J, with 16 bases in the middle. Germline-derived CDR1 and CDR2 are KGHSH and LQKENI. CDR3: CASSLNNGEGEQFF. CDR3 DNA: TGTGCCAGCTCACTTAATAATGGTGAGGGTGAGCAGTTCTTC.

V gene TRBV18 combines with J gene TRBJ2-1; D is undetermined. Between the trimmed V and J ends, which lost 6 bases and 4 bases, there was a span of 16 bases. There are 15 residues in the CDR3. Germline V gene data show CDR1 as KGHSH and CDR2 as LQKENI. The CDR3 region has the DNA TGTGCCAGCTCCCGCGGTCTATCCCAATACAATGAGCAGTTCTTC. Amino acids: CASSRGLSQYNEQFF.

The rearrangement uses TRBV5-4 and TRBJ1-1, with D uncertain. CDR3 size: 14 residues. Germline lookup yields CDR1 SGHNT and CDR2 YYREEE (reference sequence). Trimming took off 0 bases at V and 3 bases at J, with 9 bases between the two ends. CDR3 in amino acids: CASSLVGEYTEAFF. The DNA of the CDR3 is TGTGCCAGCAGCTTGGTCGGGGAGTACACTGAAGCTTTCTTT.

The CDR3 loop reads CASSYTGWESEQFF. The CDR3 bases are TGTGCCAGCAGCTACACCGGGTGGGAGAGTGAGCAGTTCTTC. The rearrangement joins TRBV7-3 to TRBJ2-1; D is possibly TRBD2 (5 bases). Germline V gene data show CDR1 as SGHTA and CDR2 as FQGTGA. V gave up 4 bases and J gave up 9 bases, with 16 bases separating them. The CDR3 consists of 14 residues.

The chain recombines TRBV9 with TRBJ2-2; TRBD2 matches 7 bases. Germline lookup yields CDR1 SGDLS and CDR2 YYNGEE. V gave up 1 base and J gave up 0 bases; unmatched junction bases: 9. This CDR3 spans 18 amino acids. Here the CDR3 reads CASSVLGGGGANTGELFF. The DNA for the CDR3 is TGTGCCAGCAGCGTATTGGGTGGCGGGGGAGCGAACACCGGGGAGCTGTTTTTT.

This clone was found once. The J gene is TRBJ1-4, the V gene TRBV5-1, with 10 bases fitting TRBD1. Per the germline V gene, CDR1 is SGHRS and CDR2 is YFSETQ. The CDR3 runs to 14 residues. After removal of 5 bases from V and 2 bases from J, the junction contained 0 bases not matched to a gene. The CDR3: CASRDRGTNEKLFF. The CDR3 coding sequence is TGCGCCAGCAGGGACAGGGGGACTAATGAAAAACTGTTTTTT. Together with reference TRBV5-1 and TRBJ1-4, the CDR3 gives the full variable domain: KAGVTQTPRYLIKTRGQQVTLSCSPISGHRSVSWYQQTPGQGLQFLFEYFSETQRNKGNFPGRFSGRQFSNSRSEMNVSTLELGDSALYLCASRDRGTNEKLFFGSGTQLSVL.

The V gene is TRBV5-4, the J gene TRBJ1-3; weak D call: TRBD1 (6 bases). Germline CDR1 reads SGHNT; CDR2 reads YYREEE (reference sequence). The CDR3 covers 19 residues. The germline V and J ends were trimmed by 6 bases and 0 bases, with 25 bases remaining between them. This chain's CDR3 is CASKNTGIHDNLSGNTIYF. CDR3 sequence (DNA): TGTGCCAGCAAAAATACAGGGATACATGACAACCTCTCTGGAAACACCATATATTTT. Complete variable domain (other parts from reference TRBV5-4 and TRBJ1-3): ETGVTQSPTHLIKTRGQQVTLRCSSQSGHNTVSWYQQALGQGPQFIFQYYREEENGRGNFPPRFSGLQFPNYSSELNVNALELDDSALYLCASKNTGIHDNLSGNTIYFGEGSWLTVV.

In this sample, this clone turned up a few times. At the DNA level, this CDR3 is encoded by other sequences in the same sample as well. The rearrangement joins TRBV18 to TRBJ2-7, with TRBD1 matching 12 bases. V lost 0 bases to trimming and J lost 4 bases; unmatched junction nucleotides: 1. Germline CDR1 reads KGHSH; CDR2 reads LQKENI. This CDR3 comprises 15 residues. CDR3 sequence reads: CASSPPGQGAYEQYF. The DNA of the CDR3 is TGTGCCAGCTCACCACCGGGACAGGGGGCTTACGAGCAGTACTTC.

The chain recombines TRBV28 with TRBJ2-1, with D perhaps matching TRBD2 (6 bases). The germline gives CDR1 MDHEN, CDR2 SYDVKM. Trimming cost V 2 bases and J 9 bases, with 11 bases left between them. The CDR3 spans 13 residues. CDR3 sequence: CASSLVGSAEQFF. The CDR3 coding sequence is TGTGCCAGCAGTTTAGTCGGGAGCGCTGAGCAGTTCTTC.

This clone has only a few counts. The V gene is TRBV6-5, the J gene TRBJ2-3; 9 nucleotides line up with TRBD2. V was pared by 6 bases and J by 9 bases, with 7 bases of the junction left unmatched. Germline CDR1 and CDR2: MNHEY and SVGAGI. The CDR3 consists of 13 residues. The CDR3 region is CASRIAGEGTQYF. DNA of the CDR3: TGTGCCAGCAGGATAGCGGGGGAAGGAACGCAGTATTTT.

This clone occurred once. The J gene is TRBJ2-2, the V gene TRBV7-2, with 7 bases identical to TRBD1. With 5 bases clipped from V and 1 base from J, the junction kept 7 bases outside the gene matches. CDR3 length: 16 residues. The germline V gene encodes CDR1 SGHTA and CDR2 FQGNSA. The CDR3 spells CASSRWGQLNTGELFF. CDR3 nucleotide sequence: TGTGCCAGCAGCCGGTGGGGACAGCTGAACACCGGGGAGCTGTTTTTT.

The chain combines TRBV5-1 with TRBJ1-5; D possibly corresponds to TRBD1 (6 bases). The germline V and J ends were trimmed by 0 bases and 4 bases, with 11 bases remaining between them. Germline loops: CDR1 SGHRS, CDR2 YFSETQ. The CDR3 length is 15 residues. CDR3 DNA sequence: TGCGCCAGCAGCTTGGGGCAGGGGAAGAATCAGCCCCAGCATTTT. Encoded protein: CASSLGQGKNQPQHF.

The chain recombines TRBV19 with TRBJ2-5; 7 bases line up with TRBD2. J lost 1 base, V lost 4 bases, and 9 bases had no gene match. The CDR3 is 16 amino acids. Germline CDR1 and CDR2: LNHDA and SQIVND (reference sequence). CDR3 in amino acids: CASSTLQRGFQETQYF. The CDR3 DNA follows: TGTGCCAGTAGTACCCTCCAGCGGGGTTTCCAAGAGACCCAGTACTTC.

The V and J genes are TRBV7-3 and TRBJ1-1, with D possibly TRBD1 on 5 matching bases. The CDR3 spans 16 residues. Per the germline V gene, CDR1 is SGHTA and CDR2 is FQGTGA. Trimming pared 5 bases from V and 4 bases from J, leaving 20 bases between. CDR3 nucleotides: TGTGCCAGCAGCCTCGGGGGGTCGGGCCGTGGCACTGAAGCTTTCTTT. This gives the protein CASSLGGSGRGTEAFF.

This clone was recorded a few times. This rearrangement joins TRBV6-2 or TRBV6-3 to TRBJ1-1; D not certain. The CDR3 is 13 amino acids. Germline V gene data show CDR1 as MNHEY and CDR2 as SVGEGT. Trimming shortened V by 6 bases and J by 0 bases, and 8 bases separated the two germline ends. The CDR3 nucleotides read TGTGCCAGCAGCCAGCAAATGAACACTGAAGCTTTCTTT. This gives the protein CASSQQMNTEAFF.

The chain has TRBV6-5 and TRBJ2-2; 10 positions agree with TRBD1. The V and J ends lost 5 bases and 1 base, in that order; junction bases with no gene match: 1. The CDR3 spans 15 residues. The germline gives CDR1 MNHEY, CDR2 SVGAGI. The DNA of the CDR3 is TGTGCCAGCAGTCGGGACAGGGGGAACACCGGGGAGCTGTTTTTT. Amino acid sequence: CASSRDRGNTGELFF.

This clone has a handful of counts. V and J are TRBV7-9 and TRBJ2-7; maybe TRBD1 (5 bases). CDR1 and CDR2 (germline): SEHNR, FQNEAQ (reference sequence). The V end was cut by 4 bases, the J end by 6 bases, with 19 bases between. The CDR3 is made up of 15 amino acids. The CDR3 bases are TGTGCCAGCAGCTCCGCCACAGGCTTAAAGGGCGAGCAGTACTTC. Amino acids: CASSSATGLKGEQYF.

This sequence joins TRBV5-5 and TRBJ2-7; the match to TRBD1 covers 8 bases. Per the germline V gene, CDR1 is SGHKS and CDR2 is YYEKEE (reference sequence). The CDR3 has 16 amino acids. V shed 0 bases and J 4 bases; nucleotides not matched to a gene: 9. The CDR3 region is CASSLVLQGASYEQYF. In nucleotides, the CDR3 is TGTGCCAGCAGCTTGGTTCTCCAGGGGGCATCGTACGAGCAGTACTTC.

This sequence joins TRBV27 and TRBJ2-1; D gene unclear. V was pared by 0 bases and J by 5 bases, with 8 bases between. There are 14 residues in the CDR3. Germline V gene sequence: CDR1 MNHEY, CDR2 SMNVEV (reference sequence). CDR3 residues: CASSLSQVNNEQFF. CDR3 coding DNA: TGTGCCAGCAGTTTATCCCAGGTCAACAATGAGCAGTTCTTC.

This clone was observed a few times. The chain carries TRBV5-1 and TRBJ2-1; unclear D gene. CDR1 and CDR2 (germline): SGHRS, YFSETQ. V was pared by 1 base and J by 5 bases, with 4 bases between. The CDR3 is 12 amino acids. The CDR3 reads CASSLPNNEQFF. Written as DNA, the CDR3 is TGCGCCAGCAGCTTGCCCAACAATGAGCAGTTCTTC.

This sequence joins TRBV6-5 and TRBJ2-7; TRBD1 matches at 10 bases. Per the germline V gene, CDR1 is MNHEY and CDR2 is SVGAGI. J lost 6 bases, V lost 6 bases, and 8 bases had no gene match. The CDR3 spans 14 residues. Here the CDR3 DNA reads TGTGCCAGCAGCCGTCCCGGGACAGGGGCCGAGCAGTACTTC. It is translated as CASSRPGTGAEQYF.